This TCR beta chain is from a study of T-cell reconstitution after alpha-beta-depleted transplantation in children. Unique molecular identifiers were incorporated when the TCRbeta library was constructed. TCRdb redid the calling of the PCR reads with MiXCR, one entry per CDR3 protein. The table has roughly 200,000 distinct CDR3 sequences, about 8.7% seen once; the top ten hold roughly 36%. The V end was cut by 4 bases, the J end by 0 bases, with 10 bases between. This CDR3 has 15 residues. Germline V gene sequence: CDR1 LGHNA, CDR2 YNFKEQ. In this sample, this clonotype turned up a few times. This TCR came from a male patient aged 2 to 9 who had a stem cell transplant for acute myeloid leukemia, so the T cells may come from the graft donor. The material was PBMCs, mostly from graft donor cells, obtained 360 days after TCRalphabeta/CD19-depleted stem cell transplant. This chain links TRBV4-2 with TRBJ1-5; D perhaps matches TRBD1 (5 bases). The CDR3 protein is CASSPQGYSNQPQHF. For the CDR3, the DNA is TGTGCCAGCAGCCCTCAGGGTTATAGCAATCAGCCCCAGCATTTT.